This paragraph reports one T cell receptor (beta chain). The data are from a study of blood T cells in healthy people across ages. Primed by a sample-barcoded 5' primer and a J-beta primer mix, a second PCR proceeded for 7 to 11 cycles. From the 5' RACE reads, TCRdb called clonotypes with MiXCR, one entry per CDR3 protein. The sample has about 900,000 distinct CDR3 sequences, about 59% seen once. The germline CDR1 and CDR2 sequences are DFQATT and SNEGSKA (reference sequence). The CDR3 spans 14 residues. V lost 1 base, J lost 2 bases, and 4 bases stayed unmatched. Source material: blood. This sequence joins TRBV20-1 and TRBJ1-2, with 7 bases fitting TRBD1. This clonotype was obtained from a man aged 30-40 years in good health. The CDR3 DNA follows: TGCAGTGCTAGAGCCACAGGGGCGAACTATGGCTACACCTTC. Translated, it gives CSARATGANYGYTF.